This entry lists 32 T cell receptor beta chains sequenced from one sample in a study of T cells in Graves' hyperthyroidism and ophthalmopathy. The source material, RNA transcripts, was used to amplify TCR beta CDR3 regions. HTBI primers were the set used in a first-round RT-PCR of the TCR CDR3. TCRdb reprocessed the multiplex PCR reads with MiXCR, giving one entry per CDR3 protein. The sample lists roughly 500,000 distinct CDR3 sequences; under 60% were seen once. Sequenced input: peripheral blood or thyroid tissue (not recorded which). Receptor source: an adult woman with Graves' disease, either hyperthyroidism or ophthalmopathy (not recorded which).

The genes are TRBV15 and TRBJ2-7, with D possibly being TRBD2 (5 bases). The CDR3 is made up of 14 amino acids. The ends were cut back, 1 base at V and 3 bases at J, with 10 bases in the middle. Germline CDR1 is LNHNV and CDR2 is YYDKDF (reference sequence). The CDR3 nucleotides read TGTGCCACCAGCAGAGGGGGAGAGTTCTACGAGCAGTACTTC. Translated: CATSRGGEFYEQYF.

This clonotype was seen ten or more times. Germline and junction disagree at one end, which may indicate a read error. This chain joins TRBV9 and TRBJ1-1; possibly TRBD1 for D (6 bases). CDR1 is SGDLS, CDR2 YYNGEE, per germline. CDR3 size: 14 residues. The CDR3 bases are TGCGCCAGCAGCTCGACAGGCCCGAACACTGAAGCTTTCTTT. Translating gives CASSSTGPNTEAFF.

The chain uses TRBV2 and TRBJ2-2; 9 bases fit TRBD2. Germline CDR1 is SNHLY and CDR2 is FYNNEI. The CDR3 spans 17 residues. Unmatched junction bases numbered 5, after V lost 2 bases and J lost 1 base. The CDR3 reads CASSERAGGLNTGELFF. CDR3 nucleotides: TGTGCCAGCAGTGAACGAGCGGGGGGACTGAACACCGGGGAGCTGTTTTTT.

The chain recombines TRBV7-8 with TRBJ2-1; 15 bases match TRBD2. The CDR3 totals 18 residues. Looked up from germline, CDR1 is SGHVS and CDR2 is FQNEAQ. V lost 6 bases to trimming and J lost 7 bases; unmatched junction nucleotides: 13. The CDR3 loop reads CASSLGLAGGWVMNEQFF. The CDR3 DNA sequence: TGTGCCAGCAGTTTGGGACTAGCGGGAGGTTGGGTAATGAATGAGCAGTTCTTC.

This clonotype was seen at least ten times. The chain joins TRBV2 to TRBJ1-2, with D uncertain. V was trimmed by 4 bases and J by 2 bases, leaving 17 bases between them. Germline assignment: CDR1 SNHLY and CDR2 FYNNEI. The CDR3 is 16 amino acids. The CDR3 spells CASSGADRLTNYGYTF. The CDR3 region has the DNA TGTGCCAGCAGTGGAGCCGACCGCCTCACAAACTATGGCTACACCTTC.

This clonotype was counted many times. V usage is TRBV7-9 and J usage is TRBJ1-4; D perhaps matches TRBD1 (5 bases). Deletions cut 7 bases from V and 8 bases from J, with 23 bases between. The CDR3 runs 16 residues. CDR1 SEHNR and CDR2 FQNEAQ come from the germline V gene (reference sequence). CDR3 DNA: TGTGCCAGCACTCACGGACAACATGGAGGGATCGAAAAACTGTTTTTT. Translation gives CASTHGQHGGIEKLFF.

Many counts were recorded for this clonotype. This sequence joins TRBV28 and TRBJ1-2; D remains ambiguous. This CDR3 region has 12 residues. Looked up from germline, CDR1 is MDHEN and CDR2 is SYDVKM. Trimming cost V 3 bases and J 8 bases, with 10 bases left between them. The CDR3 region has the DNA TGTGCCAGCAGTTTTCGCTTCCGGGGCTACACCTTC. Its protein product is CASSFRFRGYTF.

This clonotype occurred many times. The chain couples TRBV6-5 to TRBJ1-4; maybe TRBD1 (5 bases). There are 16 residues in the CDR3. The germline CDR1 and CDR2 sequences are MNHEY and SVGAGI. Trimming removed 6 bases at V and 5 bases at J, with 19 bases between. CDR3 amino acids: CASRPTGAGKNEKLFF. DNA for the CDR3: TGTGCCAGCAGACCAACAGGAGCAGGAAAAAATGAAAAACTGTTTTTT.

This chain joins TRBV7-2 and TRBJ1-2; 9 positions match TRBD1. The trim removed 4 bases at V and 0 bases at J, leaving 12 bases unmatched. CDR1 is SGHTA, CDR2 FQGNSA, per germline. This CDR3 has 18 amino acids. CDR3 protein: CASSSLPGQGRANYGYTF. DNA of the CDR3: TGTGCCAGCAGCTCACTACCGGGACAGGGAAGGGCTAACTATGGCTACACCTTC.

This clonotype was seen repeatedly, ten times or more. This rearrangement joins TRBV20-1 to TRBJ2-7; D uncertain. CDR3 length: 13 amino acids. Germline CDR1 is DFQATT and CDR2 is SNEGSKA (reference sequence). Trimming took off 3 bases at V and 3 bases at J, with 12 bases between the two ends. The CDR3 loop reads CSASPHVNYEQYF. CDR3 DNA: TGCAGTGCTAGTCCGCACGTTAACTACGAGCAGTACTTC.

This clonotype has more than one count but fewer than ten. Germline is not matched at one junction end, which may reflect a read error. DNA for the CDR3: TGTGCCACCAGCAAAGATAGAGCATTT. This sequence encodes CATSKDRAF. The chain carries TRBV15 and TRBJ1-5; D gene unclear. Germline CDR1 reads LNHNV; CDR2 reads YYDKDF (reference sequence). CDR3 size: 9 residues.

The rearrangement links TRBV7-2 to TRBJ1-4, with TRBD1 matching 10 bases. The CDR3 has 15 amino acids. The J segment lost 7 bases and the V segment lost 1 base, leaving 3 bases of the junction unmatched. In germline, CDR1 is SGHTA, CDR2 FQGNSA. The CDR3 sequence is CASSLGDRGIEKLFF. As DNA, the CDR3 is TGTGCCAGCAGCTTAGGGGACAGGGGTATTGAAAAACTGTTTTTT.

The rearrangement links TRBV2 to TRBJ1-5; D gene ambiguous. V was clipped by 6 bases and J by 4 bases, with 13 bases between them. The germline CDR1 and CDR2 sequences are SNHLY and FYNNEI. The CDR3 runs 14 residues. The CDR3 bases are TGTGCCAGCAGAGATAATACAGTTAATCAGCCCCAGCATTTT. It translates to CASRDNTVNQPQHF.

CDR3 in amino acids: CASSYDRGRGNTEAFF. DNA of the CDR3: TGTGCCAGCAGCTATGACAGGGGAAGAGGTAACACTGAAGCTTTCTTT. The V call is TRBV5-4, the J call TRBJ1-1; 8 nucleotides line up with TRBD1. The J segment lost 2 bases and the V segment lost 3 bases, leaving 9 bases of the junction unmatched. The germline V gene has CDR1 SGHNT and CDR2 YYREEE (reference sequence). CDR3 length: 16 amino acids.

This clonotype was counted only a few times. The rearrangement uses TRBV10-3 and TRBJ2-5; TRBD2 agrees at 10 bases. Per the germline V gene, CDR1 is ENHRY and CDR2 is SYGVKD. This CDR3 has 18 amino acids. The trim removed 10 bases at V and 1 base at J, leaving 18 bases unmatched. CDR3 coding DNA: TGTGCCAGCAGCCTCTGGGTAGCGGGAGGCCTCTTCCAAGAGACCCAGTACTTC. Amino acid sequence: CASSLWVAGGLFQETQYF.

This clonotype has at least ten counts. V is TRBV11-2 and J is TRBJ1-2, with unresolved D. The CDR3 runs 13 residues. CDR1 is SGHAT and CDR2 is FQNNGV in the germline V gene. The V and J ends lost 2 bases and 4 bases respectively, with 8 bases between them. The DNA for the CDR3 is TGTGCCAGCAGCTTATTTGGGCCCTATGGCTACACCTTC. This sequence encodes CASSLFGPYGYTF.

This clonotype occurred many times. The chain recombines TRBV6-2 or TRBV6-3 with TRBJ2-5; possible D gene TRBD2, 5 bases. The CDR3 length is 15 residues. The V gene lost 7 bases and the J gene lost 2 bases, with 17 bases spanning the gap. The germline CDR1 and CDR2 sequences are MNHEY and SVGEGT. The CDR3 spells CASNPFEDSQETQYF. The CDR3 DNA follows: TGTGCCAGCAATCCCTTCGAGGACTCGCAAGAGACCCAGTACTTC.

V usage is TRBV2 and J usage is TRBJ1-5, with 10 positions matching TRBD1. This CDR3 has 14 amino acids. V lost 8 bases, J lost 6 bases, and 7 bases stayed unmatched. The germline CDR1 and CDR2 sequences are SNHLY and FYNNEI. CDR3 region: CASVRDRGRQPQHF. CDR3 sequence (DNA): TGTGCCAGCGTCCGGGACAGGGGACGTCAGCCCCAGCATTTT. Looking up the rest from reference TRBV2 and TRBJ1-5 gives the full variable domain: EPEVTQTPSHQVTQMGQEVILRCVPISNHLYFYWYRQILGQKVEFLVSFYNNEISEKSEIFDDQFSVERPDGSNFTLKIRSTKLEDSAMYFCASVRDRGRQPQHFGDGTRLSIL.

Many counts were recorded for this clonotype. This sequence joins TRBV14 and TRBJ1-6; unclear D gene. V lost 4 bases and J 4 bases, leaving 8 bases between the germline ends. CDR1 and CDR2 (germline): SGHDN, FVKESK. This CDR3 has 14 residues. CDR3 sequence (DNA): TGTGCCAGCAGCCCCGGACTGTATAATTCACCCCTCCACTTT. Translating gives CASSPGLYNSPLHF. Based on the CDR3 plus reference TRBV14 and TRBJ1-6, the full variable domain is EAGVTQFPSHSVIEKGQTVTLRCDPISGHDNLYWYRRVMGKEIKFLLHFVKESKQDESGMPNNRFLAERTGGTYSTLKVQPAELEDSGVYFCASSPGLYNSPLHFGNGTRLTVT.

There are many counts of this clonotype. V is TRBV7-9 and J is TRBJ1-1; possible D gene TRBD1, 5 bases. The CDR3 length is 13 residues. V dropped 6 bases and J dropped 5 bases, with 13 bases sitting between them. Looked up from germline, CDR1 is SEHNR and CDR2 is FQNEAQ (reference sequence). The CDR3 DNA is TGTGCCAGCAGGATTTCAGGGTTTACTGAAGCTTTCTTT. Encoded protein: CASRISGFTEAFF. Full variable domain (rest looked up from reference TRBV7-9 and TRBJ1-1): DTGVSQNPRHKITKRGQNVTFRCDPISEHNRLYWYRQTLGQGPEFLTYFQNEAQLEKSRLLSDRFSAERPKGSFSTLEIQRTEQGDSAMYLCASRISGFTEAFFGQGTRLTVV.

This clonotype has ten or more counts. The chain carries TRBV19 and TRBJ2-2; no clear D. The ends were cut back, 7 bases at V and 0 bases at J, with 3 bases in the middle. This CDR3 is 12 amino acids long. Per the germline V gene, CDR1 is LNHDA and CDR2 is SQIVND (reference sequence). The CDR3: CASTANTGELFF. The CDR3 DNA reads as TGTGCCAGTACCGCGAACACCGGGGAGCTGTTTTTT.

This chain connects TRBV7-9 to TRBJ2-3; TRBD1 might be the D (5 bases). Trimming removed 2 bases at V and 4 bases at J, with 7 bases between. Germline CDR1 and CDR2: SEHNR and FQNEAQ (reference sequence). The CDR3 has 13 residues. CDR3 sequence: CASSLQGPDTQYF. In DNA form, the CDR3 reads TGTGCCAGCAGCTTACAGGGCCCAGATACGCAGTATTTT.

This clonotype was detected many times. V usage is TRBV2 and J usage is TRBJ2-5; the D gene is possibly TRBD2 (6 bases). Germline CDR1 and CDR2: SNHLY and FYNNEI. The CDR3 contains 16 residues. Trimming took 1 base from V and 4 from J, leaving 16 bases between them. CDR3 amino acids: CASSEDGVGGRETQYF. The CDR3 DNA sequence: TGTGCCAGCAGTGAAGACGGGGTGGGAGGCCGAGAGACCCAGTACTTC.

There are many counts of this clonotype. The V call is TRBV19, the J call TRBJ1-5; D is possibly TRBD1 (5 bases). Trimming took 6 bases from V and 3 from J, leaving 15 bases between them. Germline lookup yields CDR1 LNHDA and CDR2 SQIVND (reference sequence). This CDR3 comprises 15 residues. The CDR3 nucleotides read TGTGCCAGTAGGGGCGGGGACGGCTACAATCAGCCCCAGCATTTT. Its protein product is CASRGGDGYNQPQHF.

The chain is built from TRBV5-8 and TRBJ2-5; a weak D match, TRBD2 (6 bases). Germline V gene lookup returns CDR1 SGHTS and CDR2 YDEGEE. Trimming removed 4 bases at V and 9 bases at J, with 16 bases between. The CDR3 has 13 amino acids. The CDR3 DNA is TGTGCCAGCAGCACCCGGATGGGCGGGGCCCAGTACTTC. Protein product: CASSTRMGGAQYF.

This clonotype came up a few times. The CDR3: CASSDGGSSYNEQFF. CDR3 in DNA: TGTGCCAGCAGTGACGGCGGGAGCTCCTACAATGAGCAGTTCTTC. The chain is built from TRBV2 and TRBJ2-1, with TRBD2 identical over 7 bases. The germline gives CDR1 SNHLY, CDR2 FYNNEI. The ends lost 3 bases at V and 0 bases at J; junction bases unmatched: 2. This CDR3 has 15 amino acids. Full variable domain (rest looked up from reference TRBV2 and TRBJ2-1): EPEVTQTPSHQVTQMGQEVILRCVPISNHLYFYWYRQILGQKVEFLVSFYNNEISEKSEIFDDQFSVERPDGSNFTLKIRSTKLEDSAMYFCASSDGGSSYNEQFFGPGTRLTVL.

This clonotype was observed at least ten times. The chain is built from TRBV19 and TRBJ2-2; no firm D call. The CDR3 loop spans 14 amino acids. Germline CDR1 LNHDA, CDR2 SQIVND (reference sequence). V was trimmed by 5 bases and J by 4 bases, leaving 11 bases between them. This CDR3 is CASSVGGATGELFF. In DNA form, the CDR3 reads TGTGCCAGTAGTGTGGGTGGAGCCACCGGGGAGCTGTTTTTT.

At least ten counts were recorded for this clonotype. The genes are TRBV12-3 or TRBV12-4 and TRBJ1-4, with TRBD1 matching 7 bases. This CDR3 contains 15 residues. After removal of 3 bases from V and 5 bases from J, the junction contained 6 bases not matched to a gene. The CDR3 nucleotides read TGTGCCAGCAGTTTGGCCAGGGGGGGCAATGAAAAACTGTTTTTT. Its translation: CASSLARGGNEKLFF.

This clonotype was seen once. The junction departs from germline at one end; a sequencing error may be responsible. The chain combines TRBV15 with TRBJ2-7, with 8 nucleotides matching TRBD1. CDR1 LNHNV and CDR2 YYDKDF come from the germline V gene (reference sequence). The CDR3 sequence is 16 residues long. The CDR3 loop reads CATSRGGTGAQAERYF. CDR3 nucleotide sequence: TGTGCCACCAGCAGAGGCGGGACAGGCGCGCAAGCCGAGCGGTACTTC.

The V call is TRBV29-1, the J call TRBJ1-1; a possible D gene is TRBD1 (5 bases). The germline gives CDR1 SQVTM, CDR2 ANQGSEA. V shed 4 bases and J shed 1 base, with 10 bases lying between them. The CDR3 has 13 amino acids. In DNA form, the CDR3 reads TGCAGCGTTGGAACAGGCCAGAACACTGAAGCTTTCTTT. Translated, it gives CSVGTGQNTEAFF.

This clonotype was seen many times. The V and J genes are TRBV7-9 and TRBJ1-1; the D gene is possibly TRBD1 (6 bases). Trimming took 4 bases from V and 5 from J, leaving 17 bases between them. The CDR3 has 15 amino acids. The germline CDR1 and CDR2 sequences are SEHNR and FQNEAQ (reference sequence). The CDR3 region is CASSSGEGGLTEAFF. In nucleotides, the CDR3 is TGTGCCAGCAGCTCAGGGGAAGGGGGGCTGACTGAAGCTTTCTTT.

This clonotype appeared many times. This chain connects TRBV5-1 to TRBJ1-1; maybe TRBD1 (6 bases). V was cut by 1 base and J by 10 bases, with 14 bases left in between. The CDR3 length is 13 residues. In germline, CDR1 is SGHRS, CDR2 YFSETQ. The CDR3 loop is CASSLPGRQAAFF. Written as DNA, the CDR3 is TGCGCCAGCAGCTTGCCGGGCAGACAGGCAGCTTTCTTT.